What follows is one TCR beta chain and its context. Its antigen is unknown. It has no much larger one-base neighbor in the sample; base qualities were not kept. None of the patients had been given any treatment before thyroid surgery. Using T-cell receptor beta sequencing, the researchers looked back retrospectively at clinical samples from patients, gathered between about 2012 and 2019. The V end loses 3 bases and the J end loses 0 bases, and a stretch of 12 bases separates them. CDR1 MNHNS and CDR2 SASEGT are derived from the germline V gene. The CDR3, from cysteine to phenylalanine, totals 16 residues. Solely the CDR3 DNA is kept, with 48 bases framed from the first base. Receptor libraries were prepared by PCR. Instrument used: Illumina HiSeq 4000. High-throughput sequencing was used to profile the CDR3 region of the TCR beta-chain in every patient. In the original analysis: CDR3 differences across clinicopathological groups were used to build a classifier for discriminating distant-metastatic papillary thyroid cancer patients. To measure repertoire diversity the researchers used the Shannon index, while the Morisita-Horn index served to gauge how similar the tumor and blood repertoires were. TCRdb trimmed public reads at Q25 via fastp, called clones via MiXCR and kept in-frame beta chains. TCRdb assigned the V and J calls; the authors' analysis was not used. A total of about 13,000 clones appear in this sample, 33% of them only once. Over 9.5% of the sample is in the top ten clones.

The sample belongs to a study of metastatic and nonmetastatic thyroid tumors (dated by TCRdb to 2020 to 2022). With respect to the entire study: For patients with malignant and with benign thyroid disease, the researchers compared repertoires between peripheral blood samples and tumor or nodule tissue samples. General findings and caveats noted by the study authors: TCR beta diversity was reported as significantly higher in malignant tumors than in benign nodules, in both blood and tumor samples.

Sequencing was performed on tumor tissue. This chain is built from TRBV6-1 and TRBJ2-1; the D gene is possibly TRBD1 or TRBD2, each agreeing over 5 bases. The origin of this receptor is a male donor with papillary thyroid cancer or a benign thyroid nodule (not recorded which). Some clones in this sample may be carry-over from other donors' samples. The nucleotides read TGTGCCAGCAGTGAGGACGGGGACCCCTCCTACAATGAGCAGTTCTTC. This yields the protein CASSEDGDPSYNEQFF.